The sample holds many counts of the clone carrying this T cell receptor beta chain. Its specificity is unknown. The data stem from a study of metastatic and nonmetastatic thyroid tumors. Study details: Peripheral blood and tumor or nodule samples from malignant and benign thyroid patients were compared.

There were no patients who had received any treatment before thyroid surgery. Findings and limits, study-wide: As reported, TCR beta diversity in blood and tumor was significantly higher in malignant thyroid tumors than in benign nodules.

Original data processing: Researchers built a distant-metastasis classifier for papillary thyroid cancer that drew on CDR3 differences across clinicopathological groups. TCRdb re-called the PCR reads via MiXCR. The V and J calls and clone size come from TCRdb's table, not from the authors' own analysis. The sample records tens of thousands of clones, approximately 22% being singletons. This clonotype originated in a female donor with papillary thyroid cancer or a benign thyroid nodule (not recorded which). Some clones in this sample may be carry-over from other donors' samples. Sequenced: blood.

The CDR3, as DNA: TGTGCCAGCAGTTTAGCAAGTGGCTACACCTTC. This encodes CASSLASGYTF. The gene calls are TRBV28 and TRBJ1-2, with unresolved D. In germline, CDR1 is MDHEN, CDR2 SYDVKM. Trimming cost V 2 bases and J 7 bases, with 5 bases left between them. This CDR3 contains 11 residues.